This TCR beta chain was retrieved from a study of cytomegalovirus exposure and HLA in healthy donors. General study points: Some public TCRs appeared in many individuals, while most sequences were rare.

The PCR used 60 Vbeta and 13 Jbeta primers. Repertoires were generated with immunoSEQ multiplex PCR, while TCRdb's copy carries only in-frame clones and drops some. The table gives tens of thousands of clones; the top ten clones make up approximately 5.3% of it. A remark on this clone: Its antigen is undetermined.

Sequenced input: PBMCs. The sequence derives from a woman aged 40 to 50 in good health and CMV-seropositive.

The CDR3 DNA is TGTGCCATCAACAGGGGGAGCACCGGGGAGCTGTTTTTT. This sequence encodes CAINRGSTGELFF. This chain connects TRBV10-3 to TRBJ2-2; 8 nucleotides agree with TRBD1. The CDR3 runs 13 residues. Germline values: CDR1 ENHRY, CDR2 SYGVKD. J lost 4 bases, V lost 7 bases, and 2 bases had no gene match.